This T cell receptor (beta chain) emerged from a study of blood T cell repertoires in COVID-19. Whole-study context: There were acute and convalescent COVID-19 samples, and they came from the United States, Italy and Spain.

The V and J ends lost 0 bases and 6 bases, in that order; junction bases with no gene match: 8. CDR3 length equals 17 residues. Germline CDR1 is LGHDT and CDR2 is YNNKEL (reference sequence). Authors' data handling: Reference gene primer amplification in the assay estimated nucleated cell counts. Profiled with immunoSEQ multiplex PCR; TCRdb holds only in-frame clones, not every one. V and J calls and clone size are given by that table; D and trimming were obtained from the DNA. The sample comprises fewer than 120,000 clones, 76% of which are singletons, and less than 4% rests with the top ten. The chain carries TRBV3-1 (or the pseudogene TRBV3-2) and TRBJ2-5, with 12 bases identical to TRBD2. The clonotype originates from an elderly woman with acute or convalescent COVID-19. Sequencing was done on a sample of peripheral blood. CDR3 bases: TGTGCCAGCAGCCAAGATCTGCTAGCGGGGGGGGGTCAGACCCAGTACTTC. Translating gives CASSQDLLAGGGQTQYF.